Below, 22 T cell receptor beta chains from the same sample are listed, as sequenced in a study of blood T cell repertoires in COVID-19. Only in-frame clones appear in the TCRdb table, and some are missing; sequencing was by immunoSEQ multiplex PCR. This sample carries 120,000 or so clones, over 75% of them seen once, and the ten largest clones take 20% to 30%. The sequenced sample was peripheral blood. Receptors were obtained from a woman older than 75 with acute or convalescent COVID-19.

The chain has TRBV16 and TRBJ2-5; D is possibly TRBD1 (6 bases). V was clipped by 3 bases and J by 3 bases, with 8 bases between them. The CDR3 has 13 amino acids. The germline CDR1 and CDR2 sequences are KGHSY and FQNENV. The CDR3 region is CASSQGAEETQYF. The CDR3 DNA sequence: TGTGCCAGCAGCCAGGGGGCAGAAGAGACCCAGTACTTC.

This clone was observed a few times. The chain recombines TRBV12-3 or TRBV12-4 with TRBJ2-7, with 8 bases fitting TRBD1. CDR3 size: 13 residues. V lost 5 bases and J lost 9; bases outside the gene matches: 9. CDR3 in amino acids: CASSLSDRVVQYV. The CDR3 coding sequence is TGTGCCAGCAGTCTATCGGACAGGGTTGTGCAGTACGTC.

The chain uses TRBV24-1 and TRBJ1-2; 8 bases align to TRBD1. Germline CDR1 is KGHDR and CDR2 is SFDVKD. V shed 3 bases, J shed 4 bases, and the junction held 9 bases outside the gene matches. This CDR3 region has 16 residues. CDR3 sequence (DNA): TGTGCCACCAGTGATCCGAAGACAGGGGAGGTCTATGGCTACACCTTC. It specifies CATSDPKTGEVYGYTF.

The genes are TRBV4-3 and TRBJ1-1; no definite D call. V was shortened by 4 bases and J by 2 bases, with 8 bases between the two germline ends. The CDR3 has 13 residues. Looked up from germline, CDR1 is LGHNA and CDR2 is YSLEER. Here the CDR3 reads CASSPEVNTEAFF. The CDR3 nucleotides read TGCGCCAGCAGCCCGGAGGTTAACACTGAAGCTTTCTTT.

This chain uses TRBV6-5 with TRBJ1-6; TRBD1 might be the D (5 bases). The CDR3 contains 15 residues. V lost 6 bases to trimming and J lost 8 bases, with 17 bases between them. Germline CDR1 MNHEY, CDR2 SVGAGI. In DNA form, the CDR3 reads TGTGCCAGCAGCCGTTTTCAGGGTGGTTATTCACCCCTCCACTTT. Protein: CASSRFQGGYSPLHF.

This clone has only a few counts. This chain connects TRBV5-4 to TRBJ2-5, with TRBD2 matching over 8 bases. Germline CDR1 is SGHNT and CDR2 is YYREEE (reference sequence). The CDR3 covers 14 residues. V trimming: 6 bases; J trimming: 0 bases; junction bases outside the gene matches: 4. CDR3 sequence reads: CASTPGGDQETQYF. CDR3 sequence (DNA): TGTGCCAGCACCCCCGGGGGGGACCAAGAGACCCAGTACTTC.

This clone came up a few times. The chain uses TRBV15 and TRBJ2-1, with a possible D match to TRBD2 (6 bases). In germline, CDR1 is LNHNV, CDR2 YYDKDF (reference sequence). The V end was cut by 0 bases, the J end by 7 bases, with 13 bases between. CDR3 size: 15 residues. CDR3 protein: CATSRDLEGPNEQFF. The CDR3, as DNA: TGTGCCACCAGCAGAGATCTGGAGGGTCCTAATGAGCAGTTCTTC.

This chain uses TRBV5-1 with TRBJ1-4; D is uncertain. V dropped 2 bases and J dropped 8 bases, with 13 bases sitting between them. The length of the CDR3 is 14 residues. Germline CDR1 and CDR2: SGHRS and YFSETQ. The chain's CDR3 is CASSFGGKGEKLFF. In DNA form, the CDR3 reads TGCGCCAGCAGCTTCGGAGGGAAGGGCGAAAAACTGTTTTTT.

Remarks on this clone: The sample holds other DNA sequences that translate to the same CDR3. The CDR3 is CASSLGGNTEAFF. The CDR3 DNA sequence: TGTGCCAGCAGTTTAGGCGGGAACACTGAAGCTTTCTTT. This chain joins TRBV12-3 or TRBV12-4 and TRBJ1-1, with D uncertain. The CDR3 spans 13 residues. V was trimmed by 1 base and J by 1 base, leaving 4 bases between them.

This chain links TRBV4-2 with TRBJ1-6, with D possibly being TRBD1 (6 bases). The CDR3 has 15 amino acids. CDR1 is LGHNA and CDR2 is YNFKEQ in the germline V gene. V was clipped by 6 bases and J by 7 bases, with 16 bases between them. This CDR3 reads CASRYRAGENSPLHF. The DNA of the CDR3 is TGTGCCAGCAGATACCGGGCAGGGGAGAATTCACCCCTCCACTTT.

The V gene is TRBV10-3, the J gene TRBJ2-1; TRBD2 matches 7 bases. Germline V gene lookup returns CDR1 ENHRY and CDR2 SYGVKD. The CDR3 totals 10 residues. Germline trimming cut 8 bases from V and 9 bases from J; bases unmatched to any gene: 1. CDR3 region: CAIGGGEQFF. The CDR3 nucleotides are TGTGCCATCGGGGGGGGTGAGCAGTTCTTC.

The V gene is TRBV6-1, the J gene TRBJ1-5; D is uncertain. This CDR3 region has 15 residues. CDR1 MNHNS and CDR2 SASEGT come from the germline V gene. Between the trimmed V and J ends, which lost 3 bases and 2 bases, there was a span of 11 bases. As DNA, the CDR3 is TGTGCCAGCAGTGATCCTGTCTCAGGCAATCAGCCCCAGCATTTT. Encoded protein: CASSDPVSGNQPQHF.

The chain employs TRBV27 and TRBJ1-6, with 7 bases lining up with TRBD1. The CDR3 is made up of 15 amino acids. Germline loops: CDR1 MNHEY, CDR2 SMNVEV (reference sequence). J lost 6 bases, V lost 3 bases, and 5 bases had no gene match. The CDR3 DNA is TGTGCCAGCAGTTTCAAGGGGGCGCCTAATTCACCCCTCCACTTT. It encodes CASSFKGAPNSPLHF.

The V and J genes are TRBV10-3 and TRBJ1-1; a possible D gene is TRBD1 (5 bases). This CDR3 region has 15 residues. Trimming left V 6 bases short and J 4 bases short, with 18 bases between. The germline V gene encodes CDR1 ENHRY and CDR2 SYGVKD. The CDR3 protein is CAIRSGVGEITEAFF. CDR3 bases: TGTGCCATCAGGTCGGGGGTGGGGGAAATCACTGAAGCTTTCTTT.

V is TRBV5-1 and J is TRBJ2-1; the match to TRBD1 covers 7 bases. This CDR3 has 15 residues. With 2 bases clipped from V and 8 bases from J, the junction kept 10 bases outside the gene matches. CDR1 is SGHRS and CDR2 is YFSETQ in the germline V gene. CDR3 coding DNA: TGCGCCAGCAGCTTTCTAGGGGGCGCGAAGGATGAGCAGTTCTTC. Its translation: CASSFLGGAKDEQFF.

The gene calls are TRBV27 and TRBJ1-5, with 7 bases that match TRBD1. Germline CDR1 MNHEY, CDR2 SMNVEV (reference sequence). The CDR3 totals 14 residues. The V segment lost 5 bases and the J segment 7 bases; nucleotides outside the gene matches: 8. Here the CDR3 DNA reads TGTGCCAGCAGTGAAGGGGGCCTTGGCCAGCCCCAGCATTTT. Protein product: CASSEGGLGQPQHF.

The chain combines TRBV28 with TRBJ1-1; the D gene is possibly TRBD1 (5 bases). The CDR3 length is 16 residues. The germline gives CDR1 MDHEN, CDR2 SYDVKM. V was shortened by 8 bases and J by 1 base, with 20 bases between the two germline ends. Here the CDR3 reads CASRPFSGRWNTEAFF. For the CDR3, the DNA is TGTGCCAGCCGCCCTTTTTCAGGGAGGTGGAACACTGAAGCTTTCTTT. The full variable domain, with the rest looked up from reference TRBV28 and TRBJ1-1, is DVKVTQSSRYLVKRTGEKVFLECVQDMDHENMFWYRQDPGLGLRLIYFSYDVKMKEKGDIPEGYSVSREKKERFSLILESASTNQTSMYLCASRPFSGRWNTEAFFGQGTRLTVV.

This clone was seen once. The J gene is TRBJ1-4, the V gene TRBV3-1 (or the pseudogene TRBV3-2), with a tentative D call TRBD1 (5 bases). CDR3 length: 13 amino acids. The V end was cut by 0 bases, the J end by 14 bases, with 13 bases between. CDR1 LGHDT and CDR2 YNNKEL come from the germline V gene (reference sequence). The CDR3 DNA follows: TGTGCCAGCAGCCAAGATAGACAGCCGGTGCTGTTTTTT. This encodes CASSQDRQPVLFF.

This clone was detected once. This chain connects TRBV11-2 to TRBJ2-7, with D possibly being TRBD2 (6 bases). Germline CDR1 SGHAT, CDR2 FQNNGV. There are 13 residues in the CDR3. The V end was cut by 5 bases, the J end by 5 bases, with 13 bases between. CDR3 DNA sequence: TGTGCCAGCAGCCCGCGGGGCCTCGACGAGCAGTACTTC. Amino acids: CASSPRGLDEQYF. Full variable domain (outside the CDR3, taken from reference TRBV11-2 and TRBJ2-7): EAGVAQSPRYKIIEKRQSVAFWCNPISGHATLYWYQQILGQGPKLLIQFQNNGVVDDSQLPKDRFSAERLKGVDSTLKIQPAKLEDSAVYLCASSPRGLDEQYFGPGTRLTVT.

The chain is built from TRBV18 and TRBJ2-5, with TRBD1 matching 7 bases. CDR3 length: 14 residues. Unmatched junction bases numbered 4, after V lost 2 bases and J lost 4 bases. Per germline, CDR1 KGHSH and CDR2 LQKENI. The CDR3 region has the DNA TGTGCCAGCTCACCAAGCAGGGGGAGAGAGACCCAGTACTTC. It yields the protein CASSPSRGRETQYF.

This clone showed up just a few times. The chain links TRBV5-1 to TRBJ2-3; 7 bases agree with TRBD2. V shed 4 bases and J 7 bases; nucleotides not matched to a gene: 6. The germline V gene encodes CDR1 SGHRS and CDR2 YFSETQ. The CDR3 extends over 13 amino acids. The chain's CDR3 is CASSPGGGNTQYF. The CDR3, as DNA: TGCGCCAGCAGCCCTGGGGGGGGGAATACGCAGTATTTT.

The chain recombines TRBV19 with TRBJ1-1; D gene ambiguous. Germline values: CDR1 LNHDA, CDR2 SQIVND (reference sequence). Trimming shortened V by 1 base and J by 0 bases, and 3 bases separated the two germline ends. The CDR3 runs 13 residues. This CDR3 is CASSIGMNTEAFF. The CDR3 nucleotides read TGTGCCAGTAGTATAGGTATGAACACTGAAGCTTTCTTT.